The rows below give T cell receptor beta chains drawn from one sample of a study of T cell repertoires in cytomegalovirus infection. TCRdb re-analysed the reads in MiXCR, keeping a single row per CDR3 protein. The repertoire includes 340,000 or so distinct CDR3 sequences, around a quarter of them detected once, and about an eighth sits in the top ten. Their specific antigens are unknown. The source material was cultured PBMCs, sampled from culture after CMV antigen stimulation. The receptor source for this set is a human donor in good health (CMV status not recorded). Some clones in this sample may be carry-over from other donors' samples. CDR3s include the opening cysteine and the closing phenylalanine or tryptophan. The D gene is left open where the match is weak. For some rows the clone size is stated as once, few or many, or as a class when expanded; others skip it.

size | J | V | D | DNA | CDR3
- | TRBJ1-4 | TRBV18 | - | TGTGCCAGCTCACCAATGGTGAGTCGCGGTAACGAAAAACTGTTTTTT | CASSPMVSRGNEKLFF
- | TRBJ2-5 | TRBV12-3/TRBV12-4 | TRBD2 | TGTGCCAGCAGTTTATTCCTCCGCGGGAGCGAGGAGACCCAGTACTTC | CASSLFLRGSEETQYF
- | TRBJ2-1 | TRBV4-1 | - | TGCGCCAGCAGTCTACTTCTTAAAGGCTCCTACAATGAGCAGTTCTTC | CASSLLLKGSYNEQFF
- | TRBJ2-1 | TRBV4-1 | - | TGCGCCAGCAGCCGCGGAGAGTCGGCCTACAATGAGCAGTTCTTC | CASSRGESAYNEQFF
- | TRBJ1-1 | TRBV5-6 | TRBD1 | TGTGCCAGCAGCCCGGGGGGGGACAGGTGGCGCACTGAAGCTTTCTTT | CASSPGGDRWRTEAFF
many | TRBJ2-5 | TRBV7-8 | TRBD2 | TGTGCCAGCAGCCCTTCTCAGCGGGGGGTCTACCAAGAGACCCAGTACTTC | CASSPSQRGVYQETQYF
many | TRBJ2-3 | TRBV7-2 | TRBD2 | TGTGCCAGCAGCTTAGCTTCTAGCGGGAGTGGGACAGATACGCAGTATTTT | CASSLASSGSGTDTQYF
- | TRBJ2-3 | TRBV12-3/TRBV12-4 | TRBD1 | TGTGCCAGCAGTGTAGGGGGCCCGACAGATACGCAGTATTTT | CASSVGGPTDTQYF
few | TRBJ1-1 | TRBV7-2 | - | TGTGCCAGCAGCTTTGGTGCAGGTACGAACACTGAAGCTTTCTTT | CASSFGAGTNTEAFF
medium-sized | TRBJ2-1 | TRBV25-1 | TRBD2 | TGTGCCAGCACTTTAACTAGCGGGAGACCGGGGGGAAATGAGCAGTTCTTC | CASTLTSGRPGGNEQFF
- | TRBJ1-5 | TRBV7-2 | - | TGTGCCAGCAGCTTTTCGCCAGACTATCAGCCCCAGCATTTT | CASSFSPDYQPQHF
- | TRBJ1-2 | TRBV6-6 | - | TGTGCCAGCAGCTTCCCGGTCCCCGGAGGGTATGGCTACACCTTC | CASSFPVPGGYGYTF
once | TRBJ1-2 | TRBV6-1 | - | TGTGCCAGCAGTGCTACAGGGCCTATCTATGGCTACACCTTC | CASSATGPIYGYTF
- | TRBJ2-5 | TRBV10-1 | TRBD2 | TGCGCCAGCAGTTCGGGACTAGCCGACCGAAGGTACAACTTC | CASSSGLADRRYNF
few | TRBJ2-2 | TRBV19 | - | TGTGCCAGTAGTCAATTTCGACAGGTTCTCACCGGGGAGCTGTTTTTT | CASSQFRQVLTGELFF
- | TRBJ2-3 | TRBV5-6 | - | TGTGCCAGTAAACCATGGGGACGGCTAGTAACAGATACGCAGTATTTT | CASKPWGRLVTDTQYF
many | TRBJ1-1 | TRBV19 | - | TGTGCCAGTAGTTTCCGGGGGCCCACTGAAGCTTTCTTT | CASSFRGPTEAFF
- | TRBJ2-1 | TRBV12-3/TRBV12-4 | TRBD2 | TGTGCCAGCAGATTACTAGCGGGAGCATACAATGAGCAGTTCTTC | CASRLLAGAYNEQFF
- | TRBJ1-5 | TRBV19 | - | TGTGCCAGTAGCGCCGGCAGGGGTTCCTTGGGCGCCAATCAGCCCCAGCATTTT | CASSAGRGSLGANQPQHF
few | TRBJ2-7 | TRBV7-2 | - | TGTGCCAGCAGCTTAGGGTTAGGTTCCTACGAGCAGTACTTC | CASSLGLGSYEQYF
- | TRBJ1-6 | TRBV19 | - | TGTGCCAGTAGTTTCCGGACTCACGAGAGCTCCTATAATTCACCCCTCCACTTT | CASSFRTHESSYNSPLHF
- | TRBJ2-1 | TRBV24-1 | TRBD2 | TGTGCCACCAGTGACCTGCCCCTAGCGGGAGCGACCAATGAGCAGTTCTTC | CATSDLPLAGATNEQFF
- | TRBJ2-5 | TRBV9 | - | TGTGCCAGCAGCCCTCAGATTACGTCGGAGACCCAGTACTTC | CASSPQITSETQYF
- | TRBJ1-1 | TRBV4-1 | - | TGCGCCAGCAGCCAAGGATGGACCAGTGAAGCTTTCTTT | CASSQGWTSEAFF
- | TRBJ2-1 | TRBV6-2/TRBV6-3 | TRBD1 | TGTGCCAGCAGGACAGGGGGGTCTTCCTACAATGAGCAGTTCTTC | CASRTGGSSYNEQFF
- | TRBJ2-5 | TRBV11-2 | TRBD1 | TGTGCCAGCAGCCCCCGGACAGGGGTGGAGACCCAGTACTTC | CASSPRTGVETQYF
- | TRBJ2-4 | TRBV19 | - | TGTGCCAGTAGCCAACCGGGGGGCGCCTCAATTGGGGGGCTAAAGTACTTC | CASSQPGGASIGGLKYF
- | TRBJ2-3 | TRBV29-1 | - | TGCAGCGTGGAATTGCAACCTTACACAGATACGCAGTATTTT | CSVELQPYTDTQYF
many | TRBJ2-6 | TRBV7-8 | - | TGTGCCAGCAGCTTAGGTCGCTCTGGGGCCAACGTCCTGACTTTC | CASSLGRSGANVLTF
- | TRBJ2-7 | TRBV18 | - | TGTGCCAGCTCACCACCGGACAGAGTAGGCTACGAGCAGTACTTC | CASSPPDRVGYEQYF
few | TRBJ2-1 | TRBV10-2 | - | TGCGCCAGCAGTGACGGGCACAATGAGCAGTTCTTC | CASSDGHNEQFF
few | TRBJ2-5 | TRBV29-1 | TRBD2 | TGCAGCGTTGGATGGGGGGGAGAGACCCAGTACTTC | CSVGWGGETQYF
- | TRBJ2-7 | TRBV5-4 | TRBD2 | TGTGCCAGCAGCTCACCGGGACTAGGCCCCGAGCAGTACTTC | CASSSPGLGPEQYF
many | TRBJ2-5 | TRBV7-7 | - | TGTGCCAGCAGCTCCGACGCGCGGGAGACCCAGTACTTC | CASSSDARETQYF
few | TRBJ2-1 | TRBV6-2/TRBV6-3 | - | TGTGCCAGCAGTTACTCGGTGTCGAGCTCCTACAATGAGCAGTTCTTC | CASSYSVSSSYNEQFF
few | TRBJ1-1 | TRBV28 | TRBD1 | TGTGCCAGTAATGGACAGGGGGATTCGCGGAACACTGAAGCTTTCTTT | CASNGQGDSRNTEAFF
- | TRBJ2-7 | TRBV7-2 | - | TGTGCCAGCAGCCGCCTTAAGAACCACGAGCAGTACTTC | CASSRLKNHEQYF
many | TRBJ2-5 | TRBV7-9 | TRBD1 | TGTGCCAGCAGCGGGGACAGATCGATACAAGAGACCCAGTACTTC | CASSGDRSIQETQYF
- | TRBJ2-1 | TRBV20-1 | TRBD2 | TGCAGTGCCTCTAGCGGGAGAGGTGGGAATGAGCAGTTCTTC | CSASSGRGGNEQFF
- | TRBJ1-2 | TRBV7-2 | TRBD1 | TGTGCCAGCAGCCCCGACAGGGGCGGCGGCTACACCTTC | CASSPDRGGGYTF
- | TRBJ2-1 | TRBV11-2 | - | TGTGCCAGCAGCTTAGGCGCCAGGACGACCTACAATGAGCAGTTCTTC | CASSLGARTTYNEQFF